Below are 13 T cell receptor beta chains sequenced from a single sample in a study of blood T cell repertoires in COVID-19. TCRdb keeps only in-frame clones here, not all; method: immunoSEQ multiplex PCR. The top ten hold roughly 2% of the sample, which has some 71,000 clones, more than 80% seen once. The sequencing input was peripheral blood. The receptor set was obtained from a man between 25 and 39 years old with acute or convalescent COVID-19.

The rearrangement links TRBV27 to TRBJ1-1, with TRBD1 as a possible D gene (6 bases). Trimming shortened V by 8 bases and J by 4 bases, and 20 bases separated the two germline ends. This CDR3 comprises 15 residues. In germline, CDR1 is MNHEY, CDR2 SMNVEV (reference sequence). CDR3 nucleotides: TGTGCCAGCGTCGAAGTTGGGGGCGGCGGCACTGAAGCTTTCTTT. This sequence encodes CASVEVGGGGTEAFF.

This chain uses TRBV13 with TRBJ2-1, with D perhaps TRBD2 (6 bases). The CDR3 has 15 residues. V was trimmed by 3 bases and J by 6 bases, leaving 15 bases between them. Per germline, CDR1 PRHDT and CDR2 FYEKMQ (reference sequence). CDR3 bases: TGTGCCAGCAGCTTGTCGGGGGACGACTTCAATGAGCAGTTCTTC. This gives the protein CASSLSGDDFNEQFF.

V and J are TRBV7-2 and TRBJ2-1; the match to TRBD1 covers 8 bases. Germline V CDR1 and CDR2: SGHTA, FQGNSA. The CDR3 length is 13 residues. Trimming cost V 5 bases and J 9 bases; bases outside gene matches: 6. Here the CDR3 reads CASSRQGTGEQFF. The CDR3 DNA reads as TGTGCCAGCAGCCGACAGGGGACGGGTGAGCAGTTCTTC.

The chain combines TRBV7-9 with TRBJ2-7; TRBD2 is a possible D gene (6 bases). The CDR3 is 15 residues long. V was shortened by 4 bases and J by 2 bases, with 15 bases between the two germline ends. Germline V gives CDR1 SEHNR, CDR2 FQNEAQ (reference sequence). CDR3 amino acids: CASSSPLGGTYEQYF. The CDR3 region has the DNA TGTGCCAGCAGCTCGCCGTTGGGGGGAACCTACGAGCAGTACTTC.

J is TRBJ1-2 and V is TRBV6-1; tentatively, D is TRBD1 (6 bases). Trimming shortened V by 0 bases and J by 2 bases, and 13 bases separated the two germline ends. Per germline, CDR1 MNHNS and CDR2 SASEGT. The CDR3 is made up of 16 amino acids. The CDR3, as DNA: TGTGCCAGCAGTGAAGCGCTCGGTACAGGGAACTATGGCTACACCTTC. It specifies CASSEALGTGNYGYTF.

The V gene is TRBV10-3, the J gene TRBJ1-6; TRBD1 matches 8 bases. The V segment lost 10 bases and the J segment 10 bases; nucleotides outside the gene matches: 15. From germline, CDR1 is ENHRY and CDR2 SYGVKD. The CDR3 has 15 residues. CDR3: CATLQGLTGGSPLHF. The CDR3 DNA reads TGTGCCACCCTACAGGGGCTCACAGGGGGGTCACCCCTCCACTTT.

The J gene is TRBJ2-3, the V gene TRBV30; D may be TRBD1 (6 bases). V gave up 7 bases and J gave up 2 bases, with 13 bases separating them. Germline values: CDR1 GTSNPN, CDR2 SVGIG (reference sequence). The CDR3 is 13 amino acids. The CDR3 DNA reads as TGTGCCTTGAGACAGGCGAACACAGATACGCAGTATTTT. Its translation: CALRQANTDTQYF. Drawing the rest from reference TRBV30 and TRBJ2-3, the complete variable domain is SQTIHQWPATLVQPVGSPLSLECTVEGTSNPNLYWYRQAAGRGLQLLFYSVGIGQISSEVPQNLSASRPQDRQFILSSKKLLLSDSGFYLCALRQANTDTQYFGPGTRLTVL.

By its share, this clone is medium-sized (0.01 to 0.1%). CDR3 coding DNA: TGTGCCAGCAGCGCCGGGACAGCCTATGGCTACACCTTC. Translating gives CASSAGTAYGYTF. The V gene is TRBV9, the J gene TRBJ1-2; 7 bases line up with TRBD1. Losses at the gene ends were 3 bases for V and 4 bases for J; bases not matched to a gene: 3. CDR3 length equals 13 residues. From germline, CDR1 is SGDLS and CDR2 YYNGEE.

The rearrangement links TRBV3-1 (or the pseudogene TRBV3-2) to TRBJ1-5, with unresolved D. V lost 0 bases and J 7 bases, leaving 7 bases between the germline ends. This CDR3 is 13 amino acids long. Germline CDR1 and CDR2: LGHDT and YNNKEL (reference sequence). The CDR3 nucleotides read TGTGCCAGCAGCCAAGATCTATGGCAGCCCCAGCATTTT. Amino acids: CASSQDLWQPQHF.

A few counts support this clone. The genes are TRBV27 and TRBJ2-5; the D is unclear. The V end was cut by 0 bases, the J end by 9 bases, with 11 bases between. This CDR3 has 13 amino acids. Germline CDR1 reads MNHEY; CDR2 reads SMNVEV (reference sequence). The CDR3 loop is CASSLSALTAQYF. The DNA for the CDR3 is TGTGCCAGCAGTTTATCCGCTCTAACGGCCCAGTACTTC.

The chain has TRBV27 and TRBJ2-5; D uncertain. Trimming left V 10 bases short and J 1 base short, with 13 bases between. The CDR3 is made up of 13 amino acids. From germline, CDR1 is MNHEY and CDR2 SMNVEV (reference sequence). The CDR3 sequence is CATARRLQETQYF. The CDR3 DNA sequence: TGTGCCACTGCTAGGCGGCTCCAAGAGACCCAGTACTTC.

This sequence joins TRBV2 and TRBJ2-1, with 7 bases fitting TRBD2. Germline V lookup: CDR1 SNHLY, CDR2 FYNNEI. Trimming at V came to 4 bases and at J to 6 bases, leaving 6 bases not matched to a gene. The CDR3 contains 14 residues. CDR3 DNA: TGTGCCAGCAGTGCGGGACTACCCGGCAATGAGCAGTTCTTC. Translated: CASSAGLPGNEQFF.

The DNA of the CDR3 is TGTGCCAGCTCACCACCCACGGGGGTAGGGGCTTTCTTT. It encodes CASSPPTGVGAFF. V gene TRBV18 combines with J gene TRBJ1-1, with D perhaps matching TRBD1 (5 bases). The CDR3 runs 13 residues. Germline-derived CDR1 and CDR2 are KGHSH and LQKENI. Trimming shortened V by 0 bases and J by 11 bases, and 13 bases separated the two germline ends. Based on the CDR3 plus reference TRBV18 and TRBJ1-1, the full variable domain is NAGVMQNPRHLVRRRGQEARLRCSPMKGHSHVYWYRQLPEEGLKFMVYLQKENIIDESGMPKERFSAEFPKEGPSILRIQQVVRGDSAAYFCASSPPTGVGAFFGQGTRLTVV.